This is a list of T cell receptor beta chains from one sample in a study of Graves' ophthalmopathy and Graves' hyperthyroidism. TCRdb re-called the multiplex PCR reads with MiXCR, one entry per CDR3 protein. The sample includes 500,000 to 600,000 distinct CDR3 sequences, about 40% of them seen just once. The sequenced sample consisted of peripheral blood or thyroid tissue (not recorded which). The receptors here all came from an adult man with Graves' hyperthyroidism. The CDR3 runs from the conserved cysteine through the conserved F or W. D genes are given only for firm matches. Clone size is shown for a subset of rows, as once, few, many or a class of expanded clone.

TGTGCTAGCAGCTCCGGGAGTTTTGGCACTGAAGCTTTCTTT,CASSSGSFGTEAFF,NA,TRBJ1-1,TRBV7-7,NA
TGTGCCAGCAGTTACACGGGACAGGGAGAAGCTTTCTTT,CASSYTGQGEAFF,TRBD1,TRBJ1-1,TRBV27,NA
TGTGCCAGCAGCTTCCGGGACAGGGTGAGGACTGAAGCTTTCTTT,CASSFRDRVRTEAFF,TRBD1,TRBJ1-1,TRBV7-9,NA
TGTGCCAGCAGCTTAGCGGTGCGGAACTTC,CASSLAVRNF,NA,TRBJ2-7,TRBV7-9,NA
TGTGCCAGCAGCCAAACGGGTATCAGGGATGTATGTTTC,CASSQTGIRDVCF,NA,TRBJ2-7,TRBV4-2,NA
TGTGCCAGCAGCGATACAGGGTCCTATGGCTACACCTTC,CASSDTGSYGYTF,NA,TRBJ1-2,TRBV2,many
TGTGCCAGCAGTTACTGGGGACAGGGGGGAGAGACCCAGTACTTC,CASSYWGQGGETQYF,TRBD1,TRBJ2-5,TRBV6-6,many
TGTGCCAGCACACGGGGTTGGGAAGAGACCCAGTACTTC,CASTRGWEETQYF,NA,TRBJ2-5,TRBV7-9,NA
TGTGCCAGCAGTGATGAAGGACAGGGAGCTCAGCCCCAGCATTTT,CASSDEGQGAQPQHF,TRBD1,TRBJ1-5,TRBV2,many
TGTGCCAGCAGCTTAGCGGGCAAGACCTCCTACGAGCAGTACTTC,CASSLAGKTSYEQYF,NA,TRBJ2-7,TRBV7-2,NA
TGTGCCAGTAGTAGCCGGGGCAGGGGGCTTGGGAATCAGCCCCAGCATTTT,CASSSRGRGLGNQPQHF,TRBD1,TRBJ1-5,TRBV19,NA
TGTGCCAGCAGCTTCGGGGGTCAGGGGGCCTACGAGCAGTACTTC,CASSFGGQGAYEQYF,NA,TRBJ2-7,TRBV7-9,many
TGCAGCGCCATCGTTAGTGGCCGAACCTACGAGCAGTACTTC,CSAIVSGRTYEQYF,NA,TRBJ2-7,TRBV29-1,many
TGTGCCAGCAGCTTATTTCCGGAGGCCCCCTATGGCTACACCTTC,CASSLFPEAPYGYTF,NA,TRBJ1-2,TRBV7-3,many
TGCAGTGCTAGAGACACTAGCGGGGGGATTTACGAGCAGTACTTC,CSARDTSGGIYEQYF,TRBD2,TRBJ2-7,TRBV20-1,NA
TGTGCCAGCAGCTTGGTCGAGGAAAAACTGTTTTTT,CASSLVEEKLFF,NA,TRBJ1-4,TRBV5-8,many
TGTGCCAGCAGCTCGAGGGGGGACGGCACTGAAGCTTTCTTT,CASSSRGDGTEAFF,NA,TRBJ1-1,TRBV5-8,many
TGTGCCAGCAGCTTAACAGGGGCTAACGAGCGGTACTTC,CASSLTGANERYF,TRBD1,TRBJ2-7,TRBV7-9,NA
TGTGCCAGCAGCCCGGGTAGCGGGATATTGACCGGGGAGCTGTTTTTT,CASSPGSGILTGELFF,TRBD2,TRBJ2-2,TRBV7-6,NA
TGTGCCAGCAGCTTAAGCCCGGCAGGGGATACGCAGTACTTC,CASSLSPAGDTQYF,NA,TRBJ2-5,TRBV7-3,NA
TGCAGCGTTGAAGGGGGCGGGGGTACTGAAGCTTTCTTT,CSVEGGGGTEAFF,NA,TRBJ1-1,TRBV29-1,once
TGTGCCAGCAGCGTAGCGAATAGCGGGAGCGCCGGGGAGCTGTTTTTT,CASSVANSGSAGELFF,TRBD2,TRBJ2-2,TRBV9,many
TGTGCCAGCAGCCGGGACAGCTGGGGAGAGACCCAGTACTTC,CASSRDSWGETQYF,TRBD1,TRBJ2-5,TRBV11-2,many
TGTGCCAGCAGCTTAGCGTGGGGTAATCCACTAGCGGGAGTGGATGAGACCCAGTACTTC,CASSLAWGNPLAGVDETQYF,TRBD2,TRBJ2-5,TRBV7-9,many
TGTGCCTGGAGTGCCGGACAGGGGTTCTCTGAAGCTTTCTTT,CAWSAGQGFSEAFF,TRBD1,TRBJ1-1,TRBV30,NA
TGTGCCAGCAGCCTAAGATCAGGGGGGCCCTCTGGAAACACCATATATTTT,CASSLRSGGPSGNTIYF,TRBD1,TRBJ1-3,TRBV7-9,NA
TGTGCTAGCAGCTCCCAAAAGCGACAGGGTACGAAATCGTCCGAGCAGTACTTC,CASSSQKRQGTKSSEQYF,TRBD1,TRBJ2-7,TRBV7-7,NA
TGTGCCAGCAGCCCCTTTGGACCACCTAGCACAGATACGCAGTATTTT,CASSPFGPPSTDTQYF,NA,TRBJ2-3,TRBV9,NA
TGCAGCCGAGAACAGGGAGAAGATAATTCACCCCTCCACTTT,CSREQGEDNSPLHF,NA,TRBJ1-6,TRBV20-1,NA
TGTGCCAGCAGCGTAGCCGGGGTGCAGCAGTACTTC,CASSVAGVQQYF,NA,TRBJ2-7,TRBV9,NA
TGCAGTGCTAGTAGGGGGGGTACCTCTGGAAACACCATATATTTT,CSASRGGTSGNTIYF,NA,TRBJ1-3,TRBV20-1,many
TGTGCCAGCAGTTACTCGACTAGCGGAACCTACGAGCAGTACTTC,CASSYSTSGTYEQYF,TRBD2,TRBJ2-7,TRBV2,many
TGTGCCATCAGTGCGGGGTTAGGGGAGACCCAGTACTTC,CAISAGLGETQYF,NA,TRBJ2-5,TRBV10-3,NA
TGTGCCAGCAGCCTGGGGACAACCCCCCAGCATTTT,CASSLGTTPQHF,NA,TRBJ1-5,TRBV7-9,many
TGTGCCAGCAGCTCCGTCAGGGGCAGGGGGCTCTACGAGCAGTACTTC,CASSSVRGRGLYEQYF,TRBD1,TRBJ2-7,TRBV7-8,NA
TGTGCCAGCAGTGAGCCAGGACAGGGACCACCCCTCCACTTT,CASSEPGQGPPLHF,TRBD1,TRBJ1-6,TRBV25-1,many
TGCGCCAGCAGCTTCGACGGGGCGCTCGGCGAAAAACTGTTTTTT,CASSFDGALGEKLFF,NA,TRBJ1-4,TRBV5-1,NA
TGTGCCAGCAGCTCCTCGGGTATGCGGAACACTGAAGCTTTCTTT,CASSSSGMRNTEAFF,NA,TRBJ1-1,TRBV7-9,many
TGTGCCATCAGTGAGTCGGATTATGGCTACACCTTC,CAISESDYGYTF,NA,TRBJ1-2,TRBV10-3,NA